This T cell receptor beta chain was obtained from a study of cytomegalovirus exposure and HLA in healthy donors. The V and J ends lost 10 bases and 4 bases respectively, with 11 bases between them. CDR3 length: 12 residues. Germline V CDR1 and CDR2: MDHEN, SYDVKM. Data came from immunoSEQ multiplex PCR; TCRdb stores just in-frame clones and leaves some out. The data contain approximately 70,000 clones, about 95% of them singletons. Input material: PBMCs. This sequence was found in a woman aged 18-30 years in good health and CMV-seronegative. The V gene is TRBV28, the J gene TRBJ2-1; possibly TRBD1 for D (6 bases). The CDR3 region is CATADSYNEQFF. The CDR3 region has the DNA TGTGCCACCGCGGACAGTTACAATGAGCAGTTCTTC.